Listed here are 18 T cell receptor beta chains from one sample, sequenced in a study of blood T cells in healthy people across ages. With a J-beta primer mix and a sample-barcoded 5' primer, a second PCR ran roughly 6 to 12 cycles. TCRdb itself ran the 5' RACE reads through MiXCR, one entry per CDR3 protein. The sample includes about 1,800,000 distinct CDR3 sequences, over 25% of them seen just once. The specimen sequenced was blood. These TCRs come from a woman in her twenties or thirties in good health.

This clonotype was seen more than once but under ten times. This chain connects TRBV3-1 to TRBJ2-5; possibly TRBD2 for D (5 bases). Germline-derived CDR1 and CDR2 are LGHDT and YNNKEL (reference sequence). CDR3 length equals 15 residues. Trimming removed 5 bases from V and 1 base from J, with 14 bases in between. The CDR3 bases are TGTGCCAGCAGCTTCCCCCCAGCGGTCCAAGAGACCCAGTACTTC. This codes for CASSFPPAVQETQYF.

This clonotype was picked up a small number of times. This rearrangement joins TRBV12-3 or TRBV12-4 to TRBJ1-2; the D is unclear. Trimming stripped 4 bases from V and 5 bases from J, with 8 bases between. The CDR3 extends over 12 amino acids. Here the CDR3 DNA reads TGTGCCAGCAGTTATAGGATTTATGGCTACACCTTC. Protein: CASSYRIYGYTF.

The CDR3 coding sequence is TGTGCCATCACCTCAACATCCCGGGGCGGGAACGAGCAGTACTTC. Translated: CAITSTSRGGNEQYF. This chain links TRBV10-3 with TRBJ2-7, with D possibly being TRBD2 (6 bases). Germline V gene lookup returns CDR1 ENHRY and CDR2 SYGVKD. CDR3 length: 15 amino acids. V lost 7 bases, J lost 5 bases, and 21 bases lay in between.

The chain has TRBV6-5 and TRBJ2-7; D is unresolved. Germline lookup yields CDR1 MNHEY and CDR2 SVGAGI. The CDR3 has 13 residues. V gave up 7 bases and J gave up 3 bases, with 13 bases separating them. The CDR3 DNA reads TGTGCCAGCACCGGGCAGCCTGGCTACGAGCAGTACTTC. Protein product: CASTGQPGYEQYF.

This clonotype was observed many times. J is TRBJ2-1 and V is TRBV7-9, with 9 bases identical to TRBD2. After removal of 5 bases from V and 0 bases from J, the junction contained 5 bases not matched to a gene. CDR3 length: 16 amino acids. The germline gives CDR1 SEHNR, CDR2 FQNEAQ (reference sequence). The CDR3 reads CASSATTSGSYNEQFF. In DNA, the CDR3 is TGTGCCAGCAGCGCCACGACTAGCGGCTCCTACAATGAGCAGTTCTTC.

V and J are TRBV27 and TRBJ1-1; D possibly corresponds to TRBD1 (5 bases). Germline values: CDR1 MNHEY, CDR2 SMNVEV (reference sequence). V shed 4 bases and J shed 5 bases, with 11 bases lying between them. The CDR3 runs 13 residues. This CDR3 reads CASSSAGQTEAFF. CDR3 nucleotides: TGTGCCAGCAGTTCGGCGGGGCAGACTGAAGCTTTCTTT.

This rearrangement joins TRBV15 to TRBJ2-1, with no clear D. The germline CDR1 and CDR2 sequences are LNHNV and YYDKDF (reference sequence). V lost 4 bases to trimming and J lost 4 bases, with 8 bases between them. The CDR3 contains 13 residues. Here the CDR3 reads CATSTRDYNEQFF. The CDR3 DNA sequence: TGTGCCACCAGCACCCGTGATTACAATGAGCAGTTCTTC.

This clonotype has a count of ten or more. The chain couples TRBV20-1 to TRBJ2-7; 9 bases line up with TRBD2. Losses at the gene ends were 6 bases for V and 10 bases for J; bases not matched to a gene: 7. The germline V gene has CDR1 DFQATT and CDR2 SNEGSKA (reference sequence). This CDR3 has 11 residues. CDR3 region: CSASEAGGQYF. The DNA of the CDR3 is TGCAGTGCCTCGGAAGCGGGAGGTCAGTACTTC.

This clonotype has more than one count but fewer than ten. J is TRBJ1-2 and V is TRBV7-3, with 7 bases fitting TRBD1. With V trimmed by 1 base and J by 8 bases, 22 bases remained unmatched. The CDR3 covers 19 residues. Germline V gene lookup returns CDR1 SGHTA and CDR2 FQGTGA. The CDR3 spells CASSLKIGDRAFEIGGYTF. The DNA for the CDR3 is TGTGCCAGCAGCTTAAAGATCGGCGACAGGGCTTTTGAGATCGGAGGCTACACCTTC.

The chain employs TRBV7-2 and TRBJ1-5, with 7 bases aligning to TRBD1. CDR1 SGHTA and CDR2 FQGNSA come from the germline V gene. This CDR3 is built from 14 residues. After removal of 2 bases from V and 4 bases from J, the junction contained 2 bases not matched to a gene. The CDR3 loop reads CASSLLTGNQPQHF. DNA of the CDR3: TGTGCCAGCAGCTTATTGACAGGGAATCAGCCCCAGCATTTT.

This clonotype occurred once. The chain carries TRBV7-2 and TRBJ2-5; 8 nucleotides agree with TRBD2. TRBJ2-7 matches the DNA end more closely, so the J call is doubtful. The CDR3 has 15 residues. Germline loops: CDR1 SGHTA, CDR2 FQGNSA. The CDR3 DNA sequence: TGTGCCAGCAGCTTGGGAGGGCGGGAGGCCTACGAGCAGTACTTC. It yields the protein CASSLGGREAYEQYF.

The V gene is TRBV5-1, the J gene TRBJ2-7, with 9 bases fitting TRBD1. CDR1 and CDR2 from the germline V gene are SGHRS and YFSETQ. V lost 6 bases to trimming and J lost 5 bases; unmatched junction nucleotides: 6. The CDR3 sequence is 13 residues long. The CDR3 sequence is CASKVQGANEQYF. CDR3 coding DNA: TGCGCCAGCAAGGTACAGGGGGCTAACGAGCAGTACTTC.

This clonotype occurred a few times. The chain links TRBV4-1 to TRBJ2-4; D may be TRBD1 or TRBD2 (6 bases each). CDR3 length equals 17 residues. Trimming removed 0 bases at V and 0 bases at J, with 12 bases between. The germline V gene has CDR1 MGHRA and CDR2 YSYEKL. CDR3 sequence (DNA): TGCGCCAGCAGCCAAGATAGGGGGGATCTAGCCAAAAACATTCAGTACTTC. This translates into CASSQDRGDLAKNIQYF.

This clonotype was recorded many times. The chain is built from TRBV5-1 and TRBJ2-1, with a possible D match to TRBD1 (6 bases). Per germline, CDR1 SGHRS and CDR2 YFSETQ. The CDR3 totals 15 residues. Trimming stripped 4 bases from V and 2 bases from J, with 13 bases between. The CDR3 DNA reads TGCGCCAGCAGCCAAGCGAGGGGGACCTACAATGAGCAGTTCTTC. Protein: CASSQARGTYNEQFF.

This clonotype was counted once. V and J are TRBV2 and TRBJ2-3; no reliable D call. The CDR3 spans 11 residues. Germline CDR1 reads SNHLY; CDR2 reads FYNNEI. V was trimmed by 6 bases and J by 5 bases, leaving 6 bases between them. The CDR3 nucleotides read TGTGCCAGCAGGCCGGGAGATACGCAGTATTTT. Amino acid sequence: CASRPGDTQYF.

The rearrangement links TRBV15 to TRBJ2-1; D is uncertain. Trimming pared 0 bases from V and 8 bases from J, leaving 14 bases between. Germline V lookup: CDR1 LNHNV, CDR2 YYDKDF (reference sequence). The CDR3 contains 15 residues. CDR3 sequence (DNA): TGTGCCACCAGCAGAGATCGGGCTCCTGCACATGAGCAGTTCTTC. Translated: CATSRDRAPAHEQFF.

This clonotype turned up a few times. The chain combines TRBV20-1 with TRBJ2-2, with D tentatively TRBD2 (6 bases). Deletions cut 2 bases from V and 1 base from J, with 8 bases between. CDR3 length: 14 amino acids. Germline CDR1 reads DFQATT; CDR2 reads SNEGSKA (reference sequence). CDR3 region: CSARPGRNTGELFF. The CDR3 coding sequence is TGCAGTGCTAGACCCGGGAGGAACACCGGGGAGCTGTTTTTT.

The chain recombines TRBV5-1 with TRBJ2-3; either TRBD1 or TRBD2 may fit D (5 bases each). The CDR3 loop spans 16 amino acids. In germline, CDR1 is SGHRS, CDR2 YFSETQ. Trimming removed 5 bases from V and 6 bases from J, with 22 bases in between. CDR3 region: CASRRVPTGGTDTQYF. CDR3 DNA sequence: TGCGCCAGCAGACGGGTTCCCACTGGGGGAACGGATACGCAGTATTTT.